The 9 T cell receptor beta chains reported below all come from one sample, sequenced in a study of T cell responses to AZD1222 COVID-19 vaccine. Sequencing used immunoSEQ multiplex PCR; TCRdb keeps in-frame clones, though not all of them. Of under 150,000 clones in the sample, roughly 90% were seen once. The sample consisted of peripheral blood, taken 28 days after the second AZD1222 dose. All receptors derive from an adult who received the AZD1222 COVID-19 vaccine.

The V gene is TRBV25-1, the J gene TRBJ2-7; D ambiguous. Trimming took 3 bases from V and 2 from J, leaving 11 bases between them. The CDR3 extends over 14 amino acids. Germline V lookup: CDR1 MGHDK, CDR2 SYGVNS. CDR3 in DNA: TGTGCCAGCAGTGATGCCGCTAGTCCCTACGAGCAGTACTTC. Residues: CASSDAASPYEQYF.

V gene TRBV28 combines with J gene TRBJ1-4; TRBD1 agrees at 8 bases. There are 16 residues in the CDR3. CDR1 and CDR2 (germline): MDHEN, SYDVKM. Trimming removed 6 bases from V and 4 bases from J; junction bases left unmatched: 10. The CDR3 protein is CASRREGTGLNEKLFF. CDR3 coding DNA: TGTGCCAGCAGGAGAGAAGGGACAGGCCTTAATGAAAAACTGTTTTTT.

The J gene is TRBJ2-7, the V gene TRBV25-1; TRBD1 matches at 7 bases. Trimming cost V 6 bases and J 3 bases; bases outside gene matches: 14. This CDR3 is 16 amino acids long. Per germline, CDR1 MGHDK and CDR2 SYGVNS. The CDR3 is CASSPPLGDRLYEQYF. The CDR3 nucleotides are TGTGCCAGCAGCCCCCCGCTGGGGGACAGACTCTACGAGCAGTACTTC.

V gene TRBV11-1 combines with J gene TRBJ2-5; no reliable D call. The V end lost 4 bases, the J end lost 1 base, and 10 bases lay between the germline ends. This CDR3 has 14 residues. Looked up from germline, CDR1 is SGHAT and CDR2 is FQDESV (reference sequence). Here the CDR3 DNA reads TGTGCCAGCAGCTCCCGAGAGCGCCAAGAGACCCAGTACTTC. Translation: CASSSRERQETQYF. Combining the CDR3 with reference TRBV11-1 and TRBJ2-5 gives the whole variable domain EAEVAQSPRYKITEKSQAVAFWCDPISGHATLYWYRQILGQGPELLVQFQDESVVDDSQLPKDRFSAERLKGVDSTLKIQPAELGDSAMYLCASSSRERQETQYFGPGTRLLVL.

The chain carries TRBV30 and TRBJ2-5; the D is unclear. The V end was cut by 2 bases, the J end by 9 bases, with 16 bases between. The CDR3 extends over 13 amino acids. Germline V gives CDR1 GTSNPN, CDR2 SVGIG (reference sequence). The CDR3 region is CAWSLWSTAAQYF. CDR3 DNA: TGTGCCTGGAGTTTATGGAGTACGGCGGCCCAGTACTTC.

Only a few counts were recorded for this clone. The chain joins TRBV10-3 to TRBJ2-7; D remains ambiguous. The CDR3 runs to 17 residues. Germline CDR1 reads ENHRY; CDR2 reads SYGVKD. The V end lost 3 bases, the J end lost 2 bases, and 20 bases lay between the germline ends. Written as DNA, the CDR3 is TGTGCCATCAGTGACCCGAATTTAAGGGCCCTAGCCTACGAGCAGTACTTC. It translates to CAISDPNLRALAYEQYF.

The chain is built from TRBV7-2 and TRBJ2-1, with D unclear. The CDR3 totals 15 residues. CDR1 SGHTA and CDR2 FQGNSA come from the germline V gene. With 2 bases removed from V and 2 bases from J, the gap between germline ends came to 10 bases. The CDR3 DNA reads as TGTGCCAGCAGCTTAAGTAGTCTCCCCTACAATGAGCAGTTCTTC. It encodes CASSLSSLPYNEQFF.

The chain is built from TRBV18 and TRBJ2-4, with D possibly being TRBD2 (5 bases). This CDR3 contains 14 residues. The germline CDR1 and CDR2 sequences are KGHSH and LQKENI. Trimming stripped 6 bases from V and 3 bases from J, with 12 bases between. This CDR3 is CASSFSVGKNIQYF. The CDR3 DNA reads as TGTGCCAGCTCTTTTAGCGTTGGCAAAAACATTCAGTACTTC.

The genes are TRBV28 and TRBJ2-7, with TRBD1 matching 7 bases. The CDR3 extends over 15 amino acids. CDR1 MDHEN and CDR2 SYDVKM come from the germline V gene. With V trimmed by 4 bases and J by 7 bases, 13 bases remained unmatched. The chain's CDR3 is CASSSPTGWGGEQYV. The DNA of the CDR3 is TGTGCCAGCAGTTCCCCGACAGGGTGGGGTGGGGAGCAGTACGTC.